Following are 5 T cell receptor beta chains from one sample sequenced in a study of chemoradiotherapy in HPV16-positive cancers (dated by TCRdb to the early 2020s). Library construction relied on the immunoSEQ multiplex PCR assay. TCRdb provides this immuneACCESS table in a form limited to in-frame rearrangements. Some clones are lacking; in checked studies, under half of them reflect an unresolved V gene, and why the rest are absent is not known. The sample table holds 9,000 to 15,000 clones, of which roughly 64% were seen once. Approximately 19% of the sample is taken by the ten largest. Sample collection was performed from a patient who underwent chemoradiotherapy. Source of these receptors: a human donor with HPV-associated anogenital cancer.

This CDR3 is CAWSYNTEAFF. The CDR3 DNA sequence: TGTGCCTGGAGCTATAACACTGAAGCTTTCTTT. The chain couples TRBV30 to TRBJ1-1, with D unclear. Trimming cost V 3 bases and J 2 bases, with 4 bases left between them. This CDR3 is built from 11 residues. The germline V gene has CDR1 GTSNPN and CDR2 SVGIG (reference sequence).

In DNA form, the CDR3 reads TGTGCCAGCAGCAAAAGCGGGGGGGCCAGTGAGCAGTACTTC. This gives the protein CASSKSGGASEQYF. The chain carries TRBV21-1 and TRBJ2-7; no check of the table's D call, TRBD2, against the DNA was made. TRBV21-1 is shown as a pseudogene. The CDR3 is made up of 14 amino acids.

This chain joins TRBV5-1 and TRBJ2-1; TRBD2 matches 8 bases. The J segment lost 4 bases and the V segment lost 4 bases, leaving 10 bases of the junction unmatched. Germline lookup yields CDR1 SGHRS and CDR2 YFSETQ. The CDR3 length is 16 residues. The chain's CDR3 is CASSPSGGGGYNEQFF. DNA for the CDR3: TGCGCCAGCAGCCCTTCTGGGGGCGGGGGGTACAATGAGCAGTTCTTC.

The chain joins TRBV13 to TRBJ2-5; the match to TRBD2 covers 9 bases. The CDR3 runs 15 residues. Trimming took 3 bases from V and 5 from J; bases not matched to a gene: 7. The germline V gene encodes CDR1 PRHDT and CDR2 FYEKMQ (reference sequence). The CDR3 DNA sequence: TGTGCCAGCAGCTTGGGCGGGGGGGCCGGTGAGACCCAGTACTTC. This encodes CASSLGGGAGETQYF.

A few counts support this clone. One end of the junction varies from germline; a read error may be responsible. V gene TRBV7-7 combines with J gene TRBJ2-2, with D tentatively TRBD1 or TRBD2 (5 bases each). Germline CDR1 is SSHAT and CDR2 is FNYEAQ (reference sequence). There are 13 residues in the CDR3. For the CDR3, the DNA is TGTGCTAGCAGCCTGGGACGAACCGGGGAGCTGTTTTTT. It is translated as CASSLGRTGELFF.